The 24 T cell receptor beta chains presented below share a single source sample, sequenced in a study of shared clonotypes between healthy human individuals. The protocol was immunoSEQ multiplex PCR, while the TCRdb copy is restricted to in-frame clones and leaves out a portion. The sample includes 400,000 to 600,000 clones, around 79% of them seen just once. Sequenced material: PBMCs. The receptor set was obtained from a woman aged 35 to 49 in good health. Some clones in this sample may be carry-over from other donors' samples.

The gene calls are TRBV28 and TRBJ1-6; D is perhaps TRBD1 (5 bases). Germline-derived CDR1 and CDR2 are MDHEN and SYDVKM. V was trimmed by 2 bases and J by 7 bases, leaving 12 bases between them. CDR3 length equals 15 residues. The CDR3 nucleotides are TGTGCCAGCAGTTTAAGTCAGGGAGAGAATTCACCCCTCCACTTT. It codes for CASSLSQGENSPLHF.

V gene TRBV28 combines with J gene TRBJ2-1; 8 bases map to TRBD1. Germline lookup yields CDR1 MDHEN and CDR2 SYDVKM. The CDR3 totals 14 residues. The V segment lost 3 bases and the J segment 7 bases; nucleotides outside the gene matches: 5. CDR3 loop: CASSFRDRFNEQFF. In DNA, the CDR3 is TGTGCCAGCAGTTTTCGGGACAGGTTTAATGAGCAGTTCTTC.

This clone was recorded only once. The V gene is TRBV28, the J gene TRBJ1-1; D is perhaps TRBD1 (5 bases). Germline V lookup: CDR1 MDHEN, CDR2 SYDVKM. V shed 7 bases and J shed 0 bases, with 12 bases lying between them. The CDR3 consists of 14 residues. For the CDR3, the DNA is TGTGCCAGCACCCCCAGGGTTTTGAACACTGAAGCTTTCTTT. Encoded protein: CASTPRVLNTEAFF.

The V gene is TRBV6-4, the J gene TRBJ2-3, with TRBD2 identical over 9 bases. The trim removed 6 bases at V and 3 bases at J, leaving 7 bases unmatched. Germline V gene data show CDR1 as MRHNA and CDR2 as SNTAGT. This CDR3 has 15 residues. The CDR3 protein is CASSLSGSGTDTQYF. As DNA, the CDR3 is TGTGCCAGCAGCCTTAGCGGGAGTGGGACAGATACGCAGTATTTT.

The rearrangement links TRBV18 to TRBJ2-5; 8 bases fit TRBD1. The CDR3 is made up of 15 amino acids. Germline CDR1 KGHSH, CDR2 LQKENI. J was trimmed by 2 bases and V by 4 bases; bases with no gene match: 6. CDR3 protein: CASSLRQGPQETQYF. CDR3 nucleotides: TGTGCCAGCTCACTAAGACAGGGGCCACAAGAGACCCAGTACTTC.

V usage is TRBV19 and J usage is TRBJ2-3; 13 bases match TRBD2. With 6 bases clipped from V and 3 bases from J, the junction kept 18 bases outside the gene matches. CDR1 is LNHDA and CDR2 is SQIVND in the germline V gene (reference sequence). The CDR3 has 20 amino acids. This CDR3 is CASRAMTGRLAGGLTDTQYF. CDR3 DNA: TGTGCCAGTAGAGCGATGACAGGCCGACTAGCGGGAGGATTAACAGATACGCAGTATTTT.

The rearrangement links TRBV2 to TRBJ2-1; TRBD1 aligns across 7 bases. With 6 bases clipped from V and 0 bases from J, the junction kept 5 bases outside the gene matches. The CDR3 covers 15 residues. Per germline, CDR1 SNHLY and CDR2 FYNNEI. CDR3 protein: CASRSRGTSYNEQFF. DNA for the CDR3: TGTGCCAGCAGATCCAGGGGGACCTCCTACAATGAGCAGTTCTTC.

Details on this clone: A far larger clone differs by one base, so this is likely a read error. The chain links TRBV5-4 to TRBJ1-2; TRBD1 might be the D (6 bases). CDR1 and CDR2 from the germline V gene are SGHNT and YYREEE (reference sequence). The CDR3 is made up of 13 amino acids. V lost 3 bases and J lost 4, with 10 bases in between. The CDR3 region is CASSSLQGYGYTF. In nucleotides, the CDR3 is TGTGCCAGCAGCTCCTTACAGGGCTATGGCTACACCTTC.

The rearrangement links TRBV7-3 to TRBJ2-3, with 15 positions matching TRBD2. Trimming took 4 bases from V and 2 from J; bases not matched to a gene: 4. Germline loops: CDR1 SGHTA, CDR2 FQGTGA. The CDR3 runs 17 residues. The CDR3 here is CASSSGLAGGTTDTQYF. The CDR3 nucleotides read TGTGCCAGCAGCTCGGGACTAGCGGGAGGAACCACAGATACGCAGTATTTT.

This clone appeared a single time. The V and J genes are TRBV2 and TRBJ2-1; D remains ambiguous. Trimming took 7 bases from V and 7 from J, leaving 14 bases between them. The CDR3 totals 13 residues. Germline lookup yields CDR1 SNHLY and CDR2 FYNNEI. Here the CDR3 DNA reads TGTGCCAGCAAGTACGAGCAGCTAAATGAGCAGTTCTTC. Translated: CASKYEQLNEQFF.

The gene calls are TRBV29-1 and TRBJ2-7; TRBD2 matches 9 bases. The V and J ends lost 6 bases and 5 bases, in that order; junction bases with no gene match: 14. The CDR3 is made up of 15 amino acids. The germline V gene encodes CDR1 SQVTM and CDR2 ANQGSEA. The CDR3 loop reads CSVTLYSGRSHEQYF. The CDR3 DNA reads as TGCAGCGTGACACTATATAGCGGGAGAAGCCACGAGCAGTACTTC.

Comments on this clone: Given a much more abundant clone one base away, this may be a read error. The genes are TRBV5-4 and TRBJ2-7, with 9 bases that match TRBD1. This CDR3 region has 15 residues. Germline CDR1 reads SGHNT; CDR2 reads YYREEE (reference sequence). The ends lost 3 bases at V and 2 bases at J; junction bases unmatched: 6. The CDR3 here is CASSSRTGDTYEQYF. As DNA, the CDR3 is TGTGCCAGCAGCTCGAGGACAGGGGATACCTACGAGCAGTACTTC. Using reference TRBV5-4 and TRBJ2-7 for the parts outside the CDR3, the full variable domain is ETGVTQSPTHLIKTRGQQVTLRCSSQSGHNTVSWYQQALGQGPQFIFQYYREEENGRGNFPPRFSGLQFPNYSSELNVNALELDDSALYLCASSSRTGDTYEQYFGPGTRLTVT.

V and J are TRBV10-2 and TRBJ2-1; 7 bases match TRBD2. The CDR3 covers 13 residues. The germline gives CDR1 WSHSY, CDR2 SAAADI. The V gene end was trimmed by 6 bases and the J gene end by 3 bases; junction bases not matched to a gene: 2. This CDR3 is CASRAGVYNEQFF. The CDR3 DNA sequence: TGCGCCAGCAGGGCGGGAGTCTACAATGAGCAGTTCTTC.

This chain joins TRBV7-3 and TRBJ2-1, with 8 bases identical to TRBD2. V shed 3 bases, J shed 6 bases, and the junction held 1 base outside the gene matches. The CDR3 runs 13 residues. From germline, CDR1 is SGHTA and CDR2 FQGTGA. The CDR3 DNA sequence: TGTGCCAGCAGCTTCGGGAGGGCCAATGAGCAGTTCTTC. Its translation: CASSFGRANEQFF. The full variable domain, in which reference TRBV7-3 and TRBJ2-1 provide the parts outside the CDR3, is GAGVSQTPSNKVTEKGKYVELRCDPISGHTALYWYRQSLGQGPEFLIYFQGTGAADDSGLPNDRFFAVRPEGSVSTLKIQRTERGDSAVYLCASSFGRANEQFFGPGTRLTVL.

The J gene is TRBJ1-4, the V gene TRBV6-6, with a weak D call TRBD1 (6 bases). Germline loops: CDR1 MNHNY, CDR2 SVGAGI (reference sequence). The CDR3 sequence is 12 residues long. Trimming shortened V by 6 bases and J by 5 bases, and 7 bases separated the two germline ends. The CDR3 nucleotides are TGTGCCAGCAGCAGGGGCAATGAAAAACTGTTTTTT. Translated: CASSRGNEKLFF.

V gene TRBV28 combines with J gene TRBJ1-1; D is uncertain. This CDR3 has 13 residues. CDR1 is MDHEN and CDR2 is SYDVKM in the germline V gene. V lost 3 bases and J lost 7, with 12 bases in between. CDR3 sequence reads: CASSLSGSFEAFF. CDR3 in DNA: TGTGCCAGCAGTTTGTCCGGCAGTTTTGAAGCTTTCTTT.

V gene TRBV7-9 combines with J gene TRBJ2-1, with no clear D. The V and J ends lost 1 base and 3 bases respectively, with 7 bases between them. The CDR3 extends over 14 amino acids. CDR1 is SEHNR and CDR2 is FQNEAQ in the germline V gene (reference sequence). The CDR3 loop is CASSLVIGYNEQFF. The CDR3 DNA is TGTGCCAGCAGCTTAGTAATCGGCTACAATGAGCAGTTCTTC. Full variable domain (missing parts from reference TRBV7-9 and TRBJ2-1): DTGVSQNPRHKITKRGQNVTFRCDPISEHNRLYWYRQTLGQGPEFLTYFQNEAQLEKSRLLSDRFSAERPKGSFSTLEIQRTEQGDSAMYLCASSLVIGYNEQFFGPGTRLTVL.

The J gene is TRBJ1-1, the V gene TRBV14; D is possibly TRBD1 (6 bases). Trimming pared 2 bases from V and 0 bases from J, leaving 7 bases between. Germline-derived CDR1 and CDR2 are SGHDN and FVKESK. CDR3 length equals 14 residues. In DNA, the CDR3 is TGTGCCAGCAGCCAAAGGACAGTGAACACTGAAGCTTTCTTT. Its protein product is CASSQRTVNTEAFF. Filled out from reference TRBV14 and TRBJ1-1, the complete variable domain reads EAGVTQFPSHSVIEKGQTVTLRCDPISGHDNLYWYRRVMGKEIKFLLHFVKESKQDESGMPNNRFLAERTGGTYSTLKVQPAELEDSGVYFCASSQRTVNTEAFFGQGTRLTVV.

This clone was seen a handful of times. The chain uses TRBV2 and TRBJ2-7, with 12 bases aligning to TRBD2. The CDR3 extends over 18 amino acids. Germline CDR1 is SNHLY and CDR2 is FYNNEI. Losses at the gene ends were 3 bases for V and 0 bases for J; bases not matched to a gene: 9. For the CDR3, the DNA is TGTGCCAGCAGTGATGGTCTAGCGGGAGGGCCGTACTCCTACGAGCAGTACTTC. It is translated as CASSDGLAGGPYSYEQYF.

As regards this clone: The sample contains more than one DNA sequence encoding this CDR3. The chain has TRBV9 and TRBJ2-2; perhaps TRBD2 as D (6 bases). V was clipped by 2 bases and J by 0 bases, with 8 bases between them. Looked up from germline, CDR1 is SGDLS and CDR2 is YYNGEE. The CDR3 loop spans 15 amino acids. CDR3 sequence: CASSVGGANTGELFF. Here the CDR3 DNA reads TGTGCCAGCAGCGTGGGCGGGGCGAACACCGGGGAGCTGTTTTTT.

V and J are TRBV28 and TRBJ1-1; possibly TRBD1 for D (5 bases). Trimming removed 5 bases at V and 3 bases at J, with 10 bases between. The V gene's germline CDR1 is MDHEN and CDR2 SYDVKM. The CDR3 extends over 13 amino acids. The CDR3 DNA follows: TGTGCCAGCAGTGAGGGGAGGCACACTGAAGCTTTCTTT. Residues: CASSEGRHTEAFF.

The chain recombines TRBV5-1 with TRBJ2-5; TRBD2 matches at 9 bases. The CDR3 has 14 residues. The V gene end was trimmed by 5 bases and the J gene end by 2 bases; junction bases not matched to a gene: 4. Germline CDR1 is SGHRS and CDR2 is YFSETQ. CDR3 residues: CASSTSGFQETQYF. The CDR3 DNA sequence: TGCGCCAGCAGTACTAGCGGGTTTCAAGAGACCCAGTACTTC. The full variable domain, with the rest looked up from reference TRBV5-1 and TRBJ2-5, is KAGVTQTPRYLIKTRGQQVTLSCSPISGHRSVSWYQQTPGQGLQFLFEYFSETQRNKGNFPGRFSGRQFSNSRSEMNVSTLELGDSALYLCASSTSGFQETQYFGPGTRLLVL.

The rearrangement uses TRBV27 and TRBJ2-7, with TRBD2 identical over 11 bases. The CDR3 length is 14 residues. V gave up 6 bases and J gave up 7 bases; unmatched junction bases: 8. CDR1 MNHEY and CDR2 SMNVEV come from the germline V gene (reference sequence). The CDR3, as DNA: TGTGCCAGCAGACTACTAGCGGGAGTACGAGAGCAGTACTTC. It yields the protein CASRLLAGVREQYF.

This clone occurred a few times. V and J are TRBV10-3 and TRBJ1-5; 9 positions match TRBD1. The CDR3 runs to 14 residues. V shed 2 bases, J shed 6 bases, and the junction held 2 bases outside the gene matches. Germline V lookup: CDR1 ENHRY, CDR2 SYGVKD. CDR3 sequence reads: CAISEGTGIQPQHF. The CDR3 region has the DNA TGTGCCATCAGTGAGGGGACAGGGATTCAGCCCCAGCATTTT.